The 25 T cell receptor beta chains below all came from one sample that was sequenced in a study of blood T cell repertoires in COVID-19 (TCRdb year 2020). The library relied on the immunoSEQ multiplex PCR assay. The table comes from immuneACCESS by way of TCRdb, which keeps in-frame sequences with V and J called. Part of the clones is missing from these tables; in studies checked, under half for an unresolved V gene and the rest for unknown reasons. The sample table holds a few hundred thousand clones, of which less than 85% were seen once. 2.5% of the sample goes to the ten largest clones. The source material was PBMCs or T cells enriched from blood (not recorded which). Every receptor here comes from a woman aged 50 to 60 who had recovered from COVID-19.

This rearrangement joins TRBV11-2 to TRBJ1-1; TRBD1 might be the D (6 bases). In germline, CDR1 is SGHAT, CDR2 FQNNGV. Trimming left V 6 bases short and J 4 bases short, with 12 bases between. This CDR3 is built from 13 residues. The CDR3 here is CASSPGTPTEAFF. CDR3 sequence (DNA): TGTGCCAGCAGTCCCGGGACACCCACTGAAGCTTTCTTT.

The chain recombines TRBV2 with TRBJ1-5; 7 nucleotides align to TRBD1. The CDR3 is 15 amino acids. J gave up 2 bases and V 4 bases, and 5 bases lay outside the gene matches. The germline gives CDR1 SNHLY, CDR2 FYNNEI. The CDR3 loop is CASSVGGTGNQPQHF. The CDR3 DNA sequence: TGTGCCAGCAGTGTTGGAGGGACAGGCAATCAGCCCCAGCATTTT.

This chain connects TRBV5-1 to TRBJ1-6; 8 bases agree with TRBD1. CDR3 size: 15 residues. Germline CDR1 SGHRS, CDR2 YFSETQ. With 6 bases clipped from V and 3 bases from J, the junction kept 5 bases outside the gene matches. As DNA, the CDR3 is TGCGCCAGCACCGCAGGGGGCGGCTATAATTCACCCCTCCACTTT. Amino acids: CASTAGGGYNSPLHF.

The chain links TRBV19 to TRBJ1-1, with unresolved D. Germline CDR1 and CDR2: LNHDA and SQIVND (reference sequence). The V gene lost 4 bases and the J gene lost 4 bases, with 7 bases spanning the gap. The CDR3 length is 12 residues. CDR3 DNA: TGTGCCAGTAGTAACCTACTCACTGAAGCTTTCTTT. Residues: CASSNLLTEAFF.

This clone has a handful of counts. This chain connects TRBV7-9 to TRBJ1-2; D is perhaps TRBD1 (5 bases). The CDR3 has 14 amino acids. The germline V gene encodes CDR1 SEHNR and CDR2 FQNEAQ (reference sequence). Trimming removed 8 bases from V and 4 bases from J, with 17 bases in between. CDR3 loop: CASLNLQVSYGYTF. The CDR3 DNA follows: TGTGCCAGCTTAAATCTACAGGTTAGCTATGGCTACACCTTC.

V and J are TRBV3-1 (or the pseudogene TRBV3-2) and TRBJ2-7; no firm D call. CDR1 is LGHDT, CDR2 YNNKEL, per germline (reference sequence). Trimming left V 3 bases short and J 3 bases short, with 9 bases between. CDR3 length equals 13 residues. CDR3 residues: CASSQLYLYEQYF. CDR3 DNA: TGTGCCAGCAGCCAGTTATATCTCTACGAGCAGTACTTC.

CDR3 in DNA: TGTGCCAGCAGCCAAGTTTCATCCTTCGCAGGGACTAACTATGGCTACACCTTC. It translates to CASSQVSSFAGTNYGYTF. V is TRBV3-1 (or the pseudogene TRBV3-2) and J is TRBJ1-2; the D gene is possibly TRBD1 (5 bases). The CDR3 length is 18 residues. The V gene's germline CDR1 is LGHDT and CDR2 YNNKEL (reference sequence). Trimming took 1 base from V and 0 from J, leaving 18 bases between them.

The gene calls are TRBV30 and TRBJ2-7; TRBD1 aligns across 11 bases. The CDR3 covers 14 residues. J was trimmed by 7 bases and V by 0 bases; bases with no gene match: 5. Germline V gives CDR1 GTSNPN, CDR2 SVGIG (reference sequence). The CDR3 nucleotides are TGTGCCTGGAGTGTGGGACAGGGGGTTGGGGAGCAGTACTTC. This gives the protein CAWSVGQGVGEQYF.

V usage is TRBV18 and J usage is TRBJ2-1; 8 bases agree with TRBD2. The CDR3 is made up of 16 amino acids. V was pared by 1 base and J by 5 bases, with 7 bases of the junction left unmatched. Germline V CDR1 and CDR2: KGHSH, LQKENI. CDR3 bases: TGTGCCAGCTCACCACGTCTAACGGGGGGGGACAATGAGCAGTTCTTC. This translates into CASSPRLTGGDNEQFF.

This sequence joins TRBV6-5 and TRBJ1-2; a weak D match, TRBD1 (5 bases). CDR1 is MNHEY, CDR2 SVGAGI, per germline. This CDR3 spans 15 amino acids. V was clipped by 0 bases and J by 4 bases, with 12 bases between them. The DNA for the CDR3 is TGTGCCAGCAGTTACTCGCGGGGGAATGGCTATGGCTACACCTTC. Translated, it gives CASSYSRGNGYGYTF.

The J gene is TRBJ2-1, the V gene TRBV7-2; 11 bases map to TRBD2. The CDR3 is 16 amino acids. Germline CDR1 SGHTA, CDR2 FQGNSA. V was clipped by 6 bases and J by 5 bases; unmatched bases: 9. The DNA for the CDR3 is TGTGCCAGCAGTGCGACCGGGACTAGCGGAAACAATGAGCAGTTCTTC. Translating gives CASSATGTSGNNEQFF.

The chain has TRBV5-4 and TRBJ2-3; possible D gene TRBD1, 6 bases. Germline V gene lookup returns CDR1 SGHNT and CDR2 YYREEE (reference sequence). This CDR3 spans 15 amino acids. V was trimmed by 3 bases and J by 1 base, leaving 12 bases between them. This CDR3 reads CASSYGRGGTDTQYF. In DNA, the CDR3 is TGTGCCAGCAGCTACGGCAGGGGTGGCACAGATACGCAGTATTTT.

The V gene is TRBV4-2, the J gene TRBJ2-3; 11 bases align to TRBD2. The germline gives CDR1 LGHNA, CDR2 YNFKEQ. CDR3 length: 17 amino acids. J gave up 5 bases and V 0 bases, and 7 bases lay outside the gene matches. CDR3 bases: TGTGCCAGCAGCCAAGATCAACTAGCGGGAGTTGGAGATACGCAGTATTTT. Translated, it gives CASSQDQLAGVGDTQYF.

The chain employs TRBV11-3 and TRBJ2-1, with D possibly matching TRBD2 (7 bases). CDR3 length equals 16 residues. In germline, CDR1 is SGHNT, CDR2 YENEEA. Trimming removed 0 bases from V and 7 bases from J, with 16 bases in between. For the CDR3, the DNA is TGTGCCAGCAGCTTAGATGGGACGGGGGGCCTAAATGAGCAGTTCTTC. Translation: CASSLDGTGGLNEQFF. Filled out from reference TRBV11-3 and TRBJ2-1, the complete variable domain reads EAGVVQSPRYKIIEKKQPVAFWCNPISGHNTLYWYLQNLGQGPELLIRYENEEAVDDSQLPKDRFSAERLKGVDSTLKIQPAELGDSAVYLCASSLDGTGGLNEQFFGPGTRLTVL.

V usage is TRBV11-2 and J usage is TRBJ2-3; perhaps TRBD2 as D (6 bases). Trimming stripped 5 bases from V and 2 bases from J, with 11 bases between. The CDR3 runs to 14 residues. The germline V gene encodes CDR1 SGHAT and CDR2 FQNNGV. The CDR3 nucleotides are TGTGCCAGCAGCGCTCTAGCGAACACAGATACGCAGTATTTT. Protein: CASSALANTDTQYF.

This CDR3 reads CASSLTVLGEAFF. CDR3 in DNA: TGTGCCAGCAGCTTGACAGTTCTGGGTGAAGCTTTCTTT. The chain combines TRBV5-8 with TRBJ1-1; D remains ambiguous. Germline-derived CDR1 and CDR2 are SGHTS and YDEGEE. The CDR3 has 13 residues. V shed 1 base and J shed 7 bases, with 11 bases lying between them.

The chain is built from TRBV30 and TRBJ2-4; 10 bases align to TRBD1. The CDR3 is 14 residues long. The junction had 7 bases not matched to a gene; V was cut back by 2 bases and J by 9 bases. The germline V gene has CDR1 GTSNPN and CDR2 SVGIG (reference sequence). The DNA of the CDR3 is TGTGCCTGGAGTAGACGACAGGGGGCTAGCATTCAGTACTTC. It yields the protein CAWSRRQGASIQYF.

The CDR3 loop is CASSLGSSPLHF. The CDR3 DNA reads TGTGCCAGCAGCTTGGGGAGTTCACCCCTCCACTTT. The chain joins TRBV5-4 to TRBJ1-6; D uncertain. The CDR3 loop spans 12 amino acids. Germline CDR1 is SGHNT and CDR2 is YYREEE (reference sequence). V dropped 0 bases and J dropped 9 bases, with 4 bases sitting between them.

The V call is TRBV15, the J call TRBJ2-1; D possibly corresponds to TRBD2 (6 bases). Between the trimmed V and J ends, which lost 7 bases and 4 bases, there was a span of 11 bases. The CDR3 runs to 13 residues. Germline V gene sequence: CDR1 LNHNV, CDR2 YYDKDF (reference sequence). This chain's CDR3 is CATNSDYYNEQFF. The CDR3 DNA follows: TGTGCCACCAACTCGGACTATTACAATGAGCAGTTCTTC.

The chain joins TRBV30 to TRBJ1-4, with a possible D match to TRBD1 (5 bases). Germline assignment: CDR1 GTSNPN and CDR2 SVGIG (reference sequence). V was pared by 4 bases and J by 3 bases, with 15 bases between. The CDR3 has 15 amino acids. In DNA form, the CDR3 reads TGTGCCTGGACCCCGGCGGGGACCCCTAATGAAAAACTGTTTTTT. This translates into CAWTPAGTPNEKLFF.

The rearrangement links TRBV28 to TRBJ1-5; 9 bases align to TRBD1. This CDR3 has 15 residues. Germline lookup yields CDR1 MDHEN and CDR2 SYDVKM. V shed 4 bases, J shed 6 bases, and the junction held 7 bases outside the gene matches. CDR3 nucleotide sequence: TGTGCCAGCAGTTCGGGGACAGGGTGGTCTCAGCCCCAGCATTTT. Translated: CASSSGTGWSQPQHF.

V and J are TRBV30 and TRBJ2-7, with 8 positions matching TRBD1. This CDR3 has 14 amino acids. The V gene's germline CDR1 is GTSNPN and CDR2 SVGIG (reference sequence). The V segment lost 3 bases and the J segment 3 bases; nucleotides outside the gene matches: 7. This CDR3 is CAWRIGTGHYEQYF. The CDR3 bases are TGTGCCTGGAGAATAGGGACAGGACACTACGAGCAGTACTTC. Supplemented by reference TRBV30 and TRBJ2-7, the full variable domain reads SQTIHQWPATLVQPVGSPLSLECTVEGTSNPNLYWYRQAAGRGLQLLFYSVGIGQISSEVPQNLSASRPQDRQFILSSKKLLLSDSGFYLCAWRIGTGHYEQYFGPGTRLTVT.

The chain employs TRBV5-1 and TRBJ2-7; weak D call: TRBD1 (5 bases). CDR1 is SGHRS and CDR2 is YFSETQ in the germline V gene. CDR3 size: 14 residues. The V gene lost 0 bases and the J gene lost 6 bases, with 13 bases spanning the gap. CDR3 sequence (DNA): TGCGCCAGCAGCTTGGCCGGACACCCCCTCGAGCAGTACTTC. Translation: CASSLAGHPLEQYF. Using reference TRBV5-1 and TRBJ2-7 for the parts outside the CDR3, the full variable domain is KAGVTQTPRYLIKTRGQQVTLSCSPISGHRSVSWYQQTPGQGLQFLFEYFSETQRNKGNFPGRFSGRQFSNSRSEMNVSTLELGDSALYLCASSLAGHPLEQYFGPGTRLTVT.

This chain connects TRBV19 to TRBJ2-3, with TRBD2 matching 12 bases. The germline V gene encodes CDR1 LNHDA and CDR2 SQIVND (reference sequence). J was trimmed by 6 bases and V by 1 base; bases with no gene match: 14. This CDR3 comprises 19 residues. Written as DNA, the CDR3 is TGTGCCAGTAGTATAGGGGTCACCGGGACTAGCGGGTTCGTGGATACGCAGTATTTT. The encoded protein is CASSIGVTGTSGFVDTQYF.

CDR3 amino acids: CASSQQGQGADTQYF. DNA for the CDR3: TGCGCCAGCAGCCAACAGGGACAGGGGGCAGATACGCAGTATTTT. V is TRBV4-1 and J is TRBJ2-3; 11 nucleotides agree with TRBD1. The V gene end was trimmed by 2 bases and the J gene end by 4 bases; junction bases not matched to a gene: 2. CDR1 and CDR2 from the germline V gene are MGHRA and YSYEKL. The CDR3 sequence is 15 residues long.